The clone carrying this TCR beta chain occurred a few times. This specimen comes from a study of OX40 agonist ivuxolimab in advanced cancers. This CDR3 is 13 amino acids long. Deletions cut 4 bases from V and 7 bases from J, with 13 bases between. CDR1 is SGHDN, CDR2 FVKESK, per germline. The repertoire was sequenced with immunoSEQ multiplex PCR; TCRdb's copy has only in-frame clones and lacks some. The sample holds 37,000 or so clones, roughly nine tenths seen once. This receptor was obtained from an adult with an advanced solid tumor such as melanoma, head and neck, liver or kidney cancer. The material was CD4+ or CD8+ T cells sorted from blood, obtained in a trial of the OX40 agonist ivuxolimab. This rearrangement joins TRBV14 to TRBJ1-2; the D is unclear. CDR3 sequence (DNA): TGTGCCAGCAGCCTGGGGTTTAAGGGTGGCTACACCTTC. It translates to CASSLGFKGGYTF.